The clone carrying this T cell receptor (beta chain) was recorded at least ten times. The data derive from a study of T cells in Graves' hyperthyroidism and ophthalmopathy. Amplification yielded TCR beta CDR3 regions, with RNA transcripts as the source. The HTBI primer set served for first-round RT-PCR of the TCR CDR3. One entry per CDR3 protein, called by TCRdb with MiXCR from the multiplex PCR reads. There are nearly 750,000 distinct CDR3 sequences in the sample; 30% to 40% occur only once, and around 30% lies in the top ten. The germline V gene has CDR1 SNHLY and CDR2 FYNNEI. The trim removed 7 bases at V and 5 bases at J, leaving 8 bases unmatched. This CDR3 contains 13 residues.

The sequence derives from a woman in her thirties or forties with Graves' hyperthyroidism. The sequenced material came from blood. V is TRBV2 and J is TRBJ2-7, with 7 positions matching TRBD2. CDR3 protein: CASIGRASNEQYF. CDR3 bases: TGTGCCAGCATAGGGAGGGCTTCCAACGAGCAGTACTTC.